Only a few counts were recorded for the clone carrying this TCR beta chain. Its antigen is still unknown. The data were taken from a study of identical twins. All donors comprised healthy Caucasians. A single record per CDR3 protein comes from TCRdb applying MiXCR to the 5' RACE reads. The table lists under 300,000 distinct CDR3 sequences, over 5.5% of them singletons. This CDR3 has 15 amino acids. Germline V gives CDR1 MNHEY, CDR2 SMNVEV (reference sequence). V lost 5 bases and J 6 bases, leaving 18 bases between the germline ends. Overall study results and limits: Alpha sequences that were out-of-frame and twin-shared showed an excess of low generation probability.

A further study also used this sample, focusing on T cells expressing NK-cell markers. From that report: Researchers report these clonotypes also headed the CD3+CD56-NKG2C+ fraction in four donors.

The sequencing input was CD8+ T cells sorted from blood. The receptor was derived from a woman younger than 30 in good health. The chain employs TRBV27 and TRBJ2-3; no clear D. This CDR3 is CASSATPLGRDTQYF. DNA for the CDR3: TGTGCCAGCAGTGCCACCCCTTTGGGCCGGGATACGCAGTATTTT.